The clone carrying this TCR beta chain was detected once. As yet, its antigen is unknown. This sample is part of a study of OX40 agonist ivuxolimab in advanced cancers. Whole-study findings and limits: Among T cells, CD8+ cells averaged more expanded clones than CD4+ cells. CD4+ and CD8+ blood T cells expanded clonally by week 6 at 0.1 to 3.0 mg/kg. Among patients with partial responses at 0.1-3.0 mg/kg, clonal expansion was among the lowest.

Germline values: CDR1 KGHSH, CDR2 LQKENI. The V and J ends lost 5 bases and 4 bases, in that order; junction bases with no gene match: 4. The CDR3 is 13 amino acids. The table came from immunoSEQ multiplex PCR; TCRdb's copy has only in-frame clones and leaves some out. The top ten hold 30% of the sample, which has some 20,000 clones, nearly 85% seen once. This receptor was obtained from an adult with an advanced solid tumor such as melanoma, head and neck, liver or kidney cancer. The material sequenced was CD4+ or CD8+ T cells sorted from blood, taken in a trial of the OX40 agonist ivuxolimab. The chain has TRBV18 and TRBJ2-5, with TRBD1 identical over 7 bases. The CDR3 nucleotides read TGTGCCAGCTCAATGACAGGGTTAGAGACCCAGTACTTC. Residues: CASSMTGLETQYF.